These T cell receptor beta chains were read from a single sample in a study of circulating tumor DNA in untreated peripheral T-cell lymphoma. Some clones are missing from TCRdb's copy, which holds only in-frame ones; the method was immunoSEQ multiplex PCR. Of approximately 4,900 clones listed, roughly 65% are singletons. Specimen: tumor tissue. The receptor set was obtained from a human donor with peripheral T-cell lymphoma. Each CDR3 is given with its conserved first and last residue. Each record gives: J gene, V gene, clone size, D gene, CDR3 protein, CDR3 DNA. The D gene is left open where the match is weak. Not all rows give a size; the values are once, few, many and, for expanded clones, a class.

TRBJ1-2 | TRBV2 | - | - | CASSVAGKANYGYTF | TGTGCCAGCAGCGTCGCAGGGAAAGCTAACTATGGCTACACCTTC
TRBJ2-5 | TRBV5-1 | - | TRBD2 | CVSSLARRTSGRVSLETQYF | TGCGTCAGCAGCTTGGCCCGGCGGACTAGCGGGAGGGTTTCCTTAGAGACCCAGTACTTC
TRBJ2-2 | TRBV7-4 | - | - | CASGLSWSGELFF | TGTGCCAGCGGTCTTTCGTGGTCCGGGGAGCTGTTTTTT
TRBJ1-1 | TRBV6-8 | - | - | CASSPPSRTEAFF | TGTGCCAGCAGTCCCCCTAGCAGGACTGAAGCTTTCTTT
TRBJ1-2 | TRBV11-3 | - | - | CASSSFGRKGSGGYTF | TGTGCCAGCAGCTCCTTTGGGCGGAAGGGTTCCGGTGGCTACACCTTC
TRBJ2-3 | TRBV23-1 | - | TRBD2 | CASSQGGGRATDTQYF | TGCGCCAGCAGCCAAGGGGGCGGGAGGGCCACAGATACGCAGTATTTT
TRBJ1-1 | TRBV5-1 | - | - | CASSLGGENTEAFF | TGCGCTAGCAGCTTGGGTGGTGAGAACACTGAAGCTTTCTTT
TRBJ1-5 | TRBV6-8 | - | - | CASSLDGNSNQPQHF | TGTGCCAGCAGTTTAGATGGAAATAGCAATCAGCCCCAGCATTTT
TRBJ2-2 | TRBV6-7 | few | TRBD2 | CASNLAGDTGELFF | TGTGCCAGCAATCTAGCGGGAGACACCGGGGAGCTGTTTTTT
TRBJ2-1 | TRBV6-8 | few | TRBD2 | CAISGGGSVDEQFF | TGTGCCATCAGTGGAGGCGGGAGCGTCGATGAGCAGTTCTTC
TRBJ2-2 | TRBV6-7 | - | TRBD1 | CASSRQGLMNGELFF | TGTGCCAGCAGCCGACAGGGCCTAATGAACGGGGAGCTGTTTTTT
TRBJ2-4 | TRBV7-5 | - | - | CASNPLSGTKNIQYF | TGTGCCAGCAACCCGTTGTCCGGGACCAAAAACATTCAGTACTTC
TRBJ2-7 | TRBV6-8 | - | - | CASSGGLIYEQYF | TGTGCCAGCAGTGGAGGGTTGATCTACGAGCAGTACTTC
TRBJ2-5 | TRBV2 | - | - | CASTGSAQETQYF | TGTGCCAGTACTGGGAGCGCCCAAGAGACCCAGTACTTC
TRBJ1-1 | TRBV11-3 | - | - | CASSFASRVTGTEAFF | TGTGCCAGCAGTTTTGCGTCCAGGGTGACGGGCACTGAAGCTTTCTTT
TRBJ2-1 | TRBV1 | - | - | CASSQVSGSSYNEQFF | TGCGCCAGCAGCCAAGTTAGCGGGAGTTCCTACAATGAGCAGTTCTTC
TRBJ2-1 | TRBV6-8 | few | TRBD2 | CASNQGLAGVGEQFF | TGTGCCAGCAATCAAGGACTAGCGGGAGTCGGCGAGCAGTTCTTC
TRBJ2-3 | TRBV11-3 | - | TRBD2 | CASSLYRLAGEFSVGDTQYF | TGTGCCAGCAGCTTGTACAGACTAGCGGGAGAGTTTAGCGTCGGGGATACGCAGTATTTT
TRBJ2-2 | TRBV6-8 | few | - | CASRWSSGELFF | TGTGCCAGCAGATGGAGTTCCGGGGAGCTGTTTTTT
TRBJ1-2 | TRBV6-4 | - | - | CAARDTFYGYTF | TGTGCCGCCCGGGACACCTTCTATGGCTACACCTTC
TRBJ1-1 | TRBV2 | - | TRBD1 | CASIGTGGYTEAFF | TGTGCCAGCATCGGTACAGGGGGGTACACTGAAGCTTTCTTT
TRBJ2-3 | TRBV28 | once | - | CASSSPSQVTSTDTQYF | TGTGCCAGCAGTTCCCCGTCCCAAGTTACTAGCACAGATACGCAGTATTTT
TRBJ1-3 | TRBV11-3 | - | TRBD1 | CASSDLDGQVLSGNTIYF | TGTGCCAGCAGCGATTTGGACGGACAGGTTCTCTCTGGAAACACCATATATTTT
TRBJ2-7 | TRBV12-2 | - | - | CASRPKKPLNAYEQYF | TGTGCAAGTCGCCCAAAAAAACCACTAAACGCCTACGAGCAGTACTTC
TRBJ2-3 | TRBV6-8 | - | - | CASSYSVFGDTQYF | TGTGCCAGCAGTTACAGTGTTTTTGGAGATACGCAGTATTTT
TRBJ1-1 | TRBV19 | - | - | CASSPRGGPDTEAFF | TGTGCCAGTAGTCCCCGAGGGGGACCCGACACTGAAGCTTTCTTT
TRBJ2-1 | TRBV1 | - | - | CASSHEPSGRIHEQFF | TGCGCCAGCAGCCATGAGCCTAGCGGGAGAATACATGAGCAGTTCTTC
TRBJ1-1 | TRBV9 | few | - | CASSPTGDWTEAFF | TGTGCCAGCAGCCCCACGGGGGACTGGACTGAAGCTTTCTTT
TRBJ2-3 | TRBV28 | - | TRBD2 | CASRLAGGSTADTQYF | TGTGCCAGCCGGTTAGCGGGAGGGTCAACTGCAGATACGCAGTATTTT